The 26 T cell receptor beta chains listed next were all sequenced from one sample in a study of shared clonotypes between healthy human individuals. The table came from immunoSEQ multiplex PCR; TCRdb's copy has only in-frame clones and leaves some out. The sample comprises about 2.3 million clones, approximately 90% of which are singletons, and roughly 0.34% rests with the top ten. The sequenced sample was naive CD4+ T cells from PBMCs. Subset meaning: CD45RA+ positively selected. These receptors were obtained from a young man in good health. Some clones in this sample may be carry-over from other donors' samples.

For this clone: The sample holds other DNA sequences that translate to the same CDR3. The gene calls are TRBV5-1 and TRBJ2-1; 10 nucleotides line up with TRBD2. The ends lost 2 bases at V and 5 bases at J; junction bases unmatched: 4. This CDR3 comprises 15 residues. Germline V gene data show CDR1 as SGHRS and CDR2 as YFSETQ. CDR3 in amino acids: CASSLLAGRNNEQFF. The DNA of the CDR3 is TGCGCCAGCAGCTTACTAGCGGGAAGAAACAATGAGCAGTTCTTC.

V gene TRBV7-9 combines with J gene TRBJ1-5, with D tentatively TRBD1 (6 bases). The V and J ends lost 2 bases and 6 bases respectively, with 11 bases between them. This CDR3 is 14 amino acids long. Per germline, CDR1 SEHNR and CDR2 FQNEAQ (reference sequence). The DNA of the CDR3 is TGTGCCAGCAGCTTAAAGGGGGGGAGTCAGCCCCAGCATTTT. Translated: CASSLKGGSQPQHF.

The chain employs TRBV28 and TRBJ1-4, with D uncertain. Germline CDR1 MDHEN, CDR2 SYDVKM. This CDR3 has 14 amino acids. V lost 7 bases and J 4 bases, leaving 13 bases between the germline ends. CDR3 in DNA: TGTGCCAGCATACCCTCCTCGGATAATGAAAAACTGTTTTTT. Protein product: CASIPSSDNEKLFF.

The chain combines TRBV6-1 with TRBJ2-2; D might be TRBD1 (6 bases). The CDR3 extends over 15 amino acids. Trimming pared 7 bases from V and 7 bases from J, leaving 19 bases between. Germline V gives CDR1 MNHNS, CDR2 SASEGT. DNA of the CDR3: TGTGCCAGCACATTACCGGCAGGGGCCGGCGGGGAGCTGTTTTTT. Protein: CASTLPAGAGGELFF.

The CDR3 reads CASSYSTGEGEKLFF. The DNA of the CDR3 is TGTGCCAGCAGTTACTCGACAGGGGAAGGGGAAAAACTGTTTTTT. This chain connects TRBV6-6 to TRBJ1-4; 8 nucleotides line up with TRBD1. Germline trimming cut 0 bases from V and 8 bases from J; bases unmatched to any gene: 5. This CDR3 is built from 15 residues. CDR1 and CDR2 from the germline V gene are MNHNY and SVGAGI (reference sequence).

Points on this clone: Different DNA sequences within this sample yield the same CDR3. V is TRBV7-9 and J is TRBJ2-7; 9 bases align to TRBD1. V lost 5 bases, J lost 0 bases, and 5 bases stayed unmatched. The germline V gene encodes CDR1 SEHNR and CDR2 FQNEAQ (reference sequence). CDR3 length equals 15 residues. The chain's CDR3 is CASSPGTGYSYEQYF. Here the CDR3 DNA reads TGTGCCAGCAGCCCTGGGACAGGGTACTCCTACGAGCAGTACTTC.

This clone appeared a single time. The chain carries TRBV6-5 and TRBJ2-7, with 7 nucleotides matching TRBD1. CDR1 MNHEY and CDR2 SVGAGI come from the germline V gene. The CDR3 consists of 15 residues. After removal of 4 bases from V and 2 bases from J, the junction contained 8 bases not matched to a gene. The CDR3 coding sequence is TGTGCCAGCAGTTCGTCACAGGGGATTACCTACGAGCAGTACTTC. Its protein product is CASSSSQGITYEQYF.

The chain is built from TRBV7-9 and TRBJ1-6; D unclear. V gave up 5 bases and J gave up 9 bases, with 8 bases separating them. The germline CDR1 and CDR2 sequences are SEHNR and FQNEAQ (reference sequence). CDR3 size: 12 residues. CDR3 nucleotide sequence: TGTGCCAGCAGCCTCACAAGTTCACCCCTCCACTTT. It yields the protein CASSLTSSPLHF.

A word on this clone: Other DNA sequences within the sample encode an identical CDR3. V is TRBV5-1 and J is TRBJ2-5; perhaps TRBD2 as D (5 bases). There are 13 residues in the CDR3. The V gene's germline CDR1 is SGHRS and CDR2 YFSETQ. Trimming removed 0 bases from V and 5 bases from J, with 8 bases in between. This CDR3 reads CASSLDGEETQYF. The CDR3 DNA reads TGCGCCAGCAGCTTGGACGGGGAGGAGACCCAGTACTTC.

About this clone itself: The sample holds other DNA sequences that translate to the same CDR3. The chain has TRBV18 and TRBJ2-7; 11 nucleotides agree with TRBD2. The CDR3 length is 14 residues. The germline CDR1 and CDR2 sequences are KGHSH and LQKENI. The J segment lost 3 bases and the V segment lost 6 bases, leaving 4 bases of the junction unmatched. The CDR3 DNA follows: TGTGCCAGCTCCCGAGGGACTAGCGGCTACGAGCAGTACTTC. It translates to CASSRGTSGYEQYF.

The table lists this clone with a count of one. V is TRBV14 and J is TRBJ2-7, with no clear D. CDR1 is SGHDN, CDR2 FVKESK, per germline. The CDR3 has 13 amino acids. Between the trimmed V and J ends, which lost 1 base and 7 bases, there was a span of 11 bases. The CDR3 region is CASSQAVLGEQYF. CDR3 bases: TGTGCCAGCAGCCAAGCGGTCTTGGGAGAGCAGTACTTC.

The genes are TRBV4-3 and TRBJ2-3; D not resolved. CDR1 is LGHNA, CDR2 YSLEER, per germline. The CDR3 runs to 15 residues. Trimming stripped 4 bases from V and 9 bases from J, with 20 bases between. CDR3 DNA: TGCGCCAGCAGCCCCTTCATAGGTAGAGGATTCACGCAGTATTTT. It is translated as CASSPFIGRGFTQYF.

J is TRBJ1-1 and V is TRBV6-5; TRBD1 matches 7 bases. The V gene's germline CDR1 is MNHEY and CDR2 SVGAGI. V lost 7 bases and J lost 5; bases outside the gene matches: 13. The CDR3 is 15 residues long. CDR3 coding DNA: TGTGCCAGCAATAGGCCGTGGGGACAGAGAACTGAAGCTTTCTTT. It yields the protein CASNRPWGQRTEAFF.

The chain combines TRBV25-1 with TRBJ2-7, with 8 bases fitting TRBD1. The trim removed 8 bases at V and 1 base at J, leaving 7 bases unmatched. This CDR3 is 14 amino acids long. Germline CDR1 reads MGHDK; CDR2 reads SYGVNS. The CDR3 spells CASGRTGRSYEQYF. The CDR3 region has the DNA TGTGCCAGCGGACGGACAGGGAGGTCCTACGAGCAGTACTTC.

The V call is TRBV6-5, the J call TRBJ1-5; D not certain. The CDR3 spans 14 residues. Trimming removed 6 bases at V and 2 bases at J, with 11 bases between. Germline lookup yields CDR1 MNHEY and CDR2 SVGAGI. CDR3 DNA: TGTGCCAGCAGCCCGAGAGGAGGCAATCAGCCCCAGCATTTT. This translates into CASSPRGGNQPQHF.

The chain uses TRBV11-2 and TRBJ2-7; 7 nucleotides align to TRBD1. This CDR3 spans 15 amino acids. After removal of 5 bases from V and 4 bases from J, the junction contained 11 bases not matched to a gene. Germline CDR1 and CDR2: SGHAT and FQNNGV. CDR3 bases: TGTGCCAGCAGCACCCGCCGGGACAGTCTTTACGAGCAGTACTTC. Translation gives CASSTRRDSLYEQYF.

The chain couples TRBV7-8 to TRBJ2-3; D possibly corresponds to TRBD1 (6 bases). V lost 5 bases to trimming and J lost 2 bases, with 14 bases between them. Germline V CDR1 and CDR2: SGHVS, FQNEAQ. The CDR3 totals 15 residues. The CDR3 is CASSEGQVSTDTQYF. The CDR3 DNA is TGTGCCAGCAGCGAGGGACAAGTCTCCACAGATACGCAGTATTTT.

The CDR3: CASSLRMGGTDTQYF. The CDR3 coding sequence is TGCGCCAGCAGCTTGAGAATGGGGGGCACAGATACGCAGTATTTT. The V call is TRBV5-1, the J call TRBJ2-3; D possibly matches TRBD1 or TRBD2 (5 bases each). Germline CDR1 reads SGHRS; CDR2 reads YFSETQ. This CDR3 is 15 amino acids long. The ends were cut back, 1 base at V and 1 base at J, with 10 bases in the middle.

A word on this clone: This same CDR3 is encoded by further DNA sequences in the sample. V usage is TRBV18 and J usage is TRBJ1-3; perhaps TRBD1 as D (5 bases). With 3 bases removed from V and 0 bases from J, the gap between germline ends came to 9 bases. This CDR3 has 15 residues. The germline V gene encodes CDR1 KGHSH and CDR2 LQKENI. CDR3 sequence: CASSPGTDSGNTIYF. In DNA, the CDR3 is TGTGCCAGCTCACCGGGGACGGACTCTGGAAACACCATATATTTT.

The CDR3 protein is CSASRGQKQYF. The CDR3 DNA sequence: TGCAGTGCTTCCCGCGGACAGAAGCAGTACTTC. The V call is TRBV20-1, the J call TRBJ2-7, with TRBD1 as a possible D gene (6 bases). Per germline, CDR1 DFQATT and CDR2 SNEGSKA (reference sequence). V lost 5 bases, J lost 8 bases, and 13 bases lay in between. The CDR3 is 11 amino acids.

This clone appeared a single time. The CDR3 sequence is CASRDGGWNTGELFF. The CDR3 region has the DNA TGTGCCAGCAGAGACGGGGGGTGGAACACCGGGGAGCTGTTTTTT. The chain uses TRBV6-1 and TRBJ2-2, with 7 positions matching TRBD2. Germline V CDR1 and CDR2: MNHNS, SASEGT. Losses at the gene ends were 6 bases for V and 1 base for J; bases not matched to a gene: 5. The CDR3 is 15 amino acids.

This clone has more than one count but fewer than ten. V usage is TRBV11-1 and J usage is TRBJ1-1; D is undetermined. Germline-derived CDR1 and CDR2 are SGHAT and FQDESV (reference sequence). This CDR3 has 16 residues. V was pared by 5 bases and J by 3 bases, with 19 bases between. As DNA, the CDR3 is TGTGCCAGCAGCCGCACAGCTCGGGGTGGGGACACTGAAGCTTTCTTT. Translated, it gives CASSRTARGGDTEAFF.

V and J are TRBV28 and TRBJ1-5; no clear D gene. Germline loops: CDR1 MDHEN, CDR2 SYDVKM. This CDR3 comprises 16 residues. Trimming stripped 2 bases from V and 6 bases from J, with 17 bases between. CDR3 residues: CASSLIGRQSVQPQHF. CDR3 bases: TGTGCCAGCAGTTTAATAGGCAGGCAAAGTGTTCAGCCCCAGCATTTT.

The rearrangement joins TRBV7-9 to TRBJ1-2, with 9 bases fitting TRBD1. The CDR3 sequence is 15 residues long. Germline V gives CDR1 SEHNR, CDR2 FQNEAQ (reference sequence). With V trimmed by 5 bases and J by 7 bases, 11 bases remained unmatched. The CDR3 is CASSLRTGVLLGYTF. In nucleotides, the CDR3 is TGTGCCAGCAGCCTCCGGACAGGGGTCCTCCTTGGCTACACCTTC.

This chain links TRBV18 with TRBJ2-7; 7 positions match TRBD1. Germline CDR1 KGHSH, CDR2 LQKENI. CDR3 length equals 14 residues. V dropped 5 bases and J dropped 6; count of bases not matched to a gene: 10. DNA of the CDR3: TGTGCCAGCTCAGGGCTGGGACAGCGACTCGAGCAGTACTTC. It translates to CASSGLGQRLEQYF.

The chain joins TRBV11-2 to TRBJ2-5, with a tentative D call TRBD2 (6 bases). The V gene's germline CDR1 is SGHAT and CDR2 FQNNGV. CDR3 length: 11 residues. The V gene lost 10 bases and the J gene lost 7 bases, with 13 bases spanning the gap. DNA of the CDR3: TGTGCCACGTCTCGGGGGTGGACCCAGTACTTC. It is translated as CATSRGWTQYF.